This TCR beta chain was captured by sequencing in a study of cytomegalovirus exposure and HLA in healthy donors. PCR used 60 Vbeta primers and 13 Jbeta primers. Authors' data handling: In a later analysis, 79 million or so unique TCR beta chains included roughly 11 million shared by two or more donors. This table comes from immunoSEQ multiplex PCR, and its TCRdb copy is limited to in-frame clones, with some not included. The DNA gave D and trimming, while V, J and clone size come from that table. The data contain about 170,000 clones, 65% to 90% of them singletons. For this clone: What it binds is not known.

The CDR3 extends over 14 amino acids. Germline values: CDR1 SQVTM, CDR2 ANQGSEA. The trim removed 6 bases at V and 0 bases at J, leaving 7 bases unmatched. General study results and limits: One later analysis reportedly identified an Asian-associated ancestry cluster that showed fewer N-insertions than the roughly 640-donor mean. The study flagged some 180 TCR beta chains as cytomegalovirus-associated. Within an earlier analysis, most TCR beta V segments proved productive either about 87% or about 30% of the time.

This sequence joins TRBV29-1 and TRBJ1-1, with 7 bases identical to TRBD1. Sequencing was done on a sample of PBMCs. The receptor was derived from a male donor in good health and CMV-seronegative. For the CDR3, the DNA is TGCAGCGTAGAAAACAGGGGCTTGAACACTGAAGCTTTCTTT. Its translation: CSVENRGLNTEAFF. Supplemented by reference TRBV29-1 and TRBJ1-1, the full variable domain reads SAVISQKPSRDICQRGTSLTIQCQVDSQVTMMFWYRQQPGQSLTLIATANQGSEATYESGFVIDKFPISRPNLTFSTLTVSNMSPEDSSIYLCSVENRGLNTEAFFGQGTRLTVV.